A selection of T cell receptor beta chains follows, all from one sample in a study of cytomegalovirus exposure and HLA in healthy donors. Assay used: immunoSEQ multiplex PCR; TCRdb lists only in-frame clones, some missing. The data contain under 150,000 clones, roughly 80% of them singletons. Sequencing was performed on PBMCs. The receptors derive from a woman aged 35 to 49 in good health and CMV-seronegative. CDR3s include the opening cysteine and the closing phenylalanine or tryptophan. The order of the fields is V gene, clone size, J gene, D gene, CDR3 protein, CDR3 DNA. The D gene is left open where the match is weak. Not all rows give a size; the values are once, few, many and, for expanded clones, a class.

TRBV6-6	-	TRBJ2-7	TRBD2	CASSYGRGEGYEQYF	TGTGCCAGCAGTTACGGTCGGGGGGAGGGCTACGAGCAGTACTTC
TRBV6-5	-	TRBJ2-7	-	CASSYTRAGEQYF	TGTGCCAGCAGTTACACCAGGGCTGGCGAGCAGTACTTC
TRBV2	-	TRBJ2-7	TRBD2	CASSGGGGPSYEQYF	TGTGCCAGCAGTGGTGGGGGGGGACCCTCCTACGAGCAGTACTTC
TRBV18	-	TRBJ2-3	-	CASSPPRAEADTQYF	TGTGCCAGCTCACCACCGCGGGCGGAAGCAGATACGCAGTATTTT
TRBV4-1	-	TRBJ2-7	TRBD2	CASSQVGGGAYEQYF	TGCGCCAGCAGCCAAGTGGGCGGGGGGGCCTACGAGCAGTACTTC
TRBV28	-	TRBJ1-1	-	CAAGRYTEAFF	TGTGCGGCCGGCAGGTACACTGAAGCTTTCTTT
TRBV4-3	once	TRBJ1-3	-	CASSPGPRLGAGNTIYF	TGCGCCAGCAGCCCAGGTCCCCGCTTAGGGGCTGGAAACACCATATATTTT
TRBV6-6	-	TRBJ2-5	TRBD1	CASSRDRGQETQYF	TGTGCCAGCAGCCGGGACAGGGGGCAAGAGACCCAGTACTTC
TRBV15	few	TRBJ2-2	-	CATSRDGGTNTGELFF	TGTGCCACCAGCAGAGATGGCGGGACCAACACCGGGGAGCTGTTTTTT
TRBV6-5	-	TRBJ2-7	TRBD2	CATRSGGAYEQYF	TGTGCCACCAGAAGCGGGGGGGCCTACGAGCAGTACTTC
TRBV7-2	-	TRBJ1-6	TRBD1	CASSPRDRDNSPLHF	TGTGCCAGCAGCCCTCGTGACAGGGATAATTCACCCCTCCACTTT
TRBV5-1	-	TRBJ2-2	TRBD2	CASGVAGATGELFF	TGCGCCAGCGGGGTAGCGGGGGCGACCGGGGAGCTGTTTTTT
TRBV5-4	-	TRBJ2-5	-	CASSLRGVETQYF	TGTGCCAGCAGCTTGAGAGGTGTTGAGACCCAGTACTTC
TRBV27	-	TRBJ1-3	-	CASSLSGRPYSGNTIYF	TGTGCCAGCAGTTTATCTGGCAGGCCATACTCTGGAAACACCATATATTTT
TRBV9	-	TRBJ2-3	-	CASSVGGPRGTQYF	TGTGCCAGCAGCGTAGGGGGCCCACGAGGTACGCAGTATTTT
TRBV5-8	once	TRBJ2-5	-	CASRLRGGPQETQYF	TGTGCCAGCAGACTACGCGGGGGCCCCCAAGAGACCCAGTACTTC
TRBV5-8	few	TRBJ2-1	-	CASSSPGLLSSEQFF	TGTGCCAGCAGCTCACCGGGACTGTTATCATCTGAGCAGTTCTTC
TRBV2	-	TRBJ2-1	TRBD2	CASSEGTTADEQFF	TGTGCCAGCAGTGAGGGGACTACGGCAGATGAGCAGTTCTTC
TRBV7-9	-	TRBJ2-7	TRBD1	CASSPPGTVSYEQYF	TGTGCCAGCAGCCCTCCCGGGACAGTCTCCTACGAGCAGTACTTC
TRBV18	-	TRBJ1-1	TRBD1	CASSPSRGVYTEAFF	TGTGCCAGCTCACCATCCAGGGGGGTCTACACTGAAGCTTTCTTT
TRBV5-6	-	TRBJ2-5	-	CASSLGQTAETQYF	TGTGCCAGCAGCCTGGGACAAACGGCAGAGACCCAGTACTTC
TRBV5-1	-	TRBJ1-2	-	CASSLGRTLGGGYTF	TGCGCCAGCAGCTTGGGTCGGACGCTGGGAGGAGGCTACACCTTC
TRBV2	-	TRBJ1-4	TRBD1	CASSLEQGWEKLFF	TGTGCCAGCAGTCTGGAACAGGGGTGGGAAAAACTGTTTTTT
TRBV6-5	-	TRBJ2-7	TRBD2	CASSYAGTSGTYEQYF	TGTGCCAGCAGTTACGCCGGGACTAGCGGAACCTACGAGCAGTACTTC
TRBV7-2	-	TRBJ1-5	-	CASAWSGNQPQHF	TGTGCCAGCGCGTGGTCGGGCAATCAGCCCCAGCATTTT
TRBV9	once	TRBJ2-7	-	CASSVGTHSEQYF	TGTGCCAGCAGCGTGGGGACTCATTCCGAGCAGTACTTC
TRBV7-9	-	TRBJ2-7	-	CASSLGRGNYEQYF	TGTGCCAGCAGCTTGGGTCGGGGGAACTACGAGCAGTACTTC
TRBV7-9	once	TRBJ2-3	-	CASSLMGQKTDTQYF	TGTGCCAGCAGCTTAATGGGACAAAAGACAGATACGCAGTATTTT
TRBV18	-	TRBJ1-1	TRBD1	CASSPTGDTEAFF	TGTGCCAGCTCACCTACAGGGGACACTGAAGCTTTCTTT
TRBV6-5	-	TRBJ2-7	-	CASSVSDSYEQYF	TGTGCCAGCAGTGTCAGCGACTCCTACGAGCAGTACTTC
TRBV28	-	TRBJ1-2	-	CASSLAAGRSPYGYTF	TGTGCCAGCAGTTTGGCAGCGGGTAGGTCCCCCTATGGCTACACCTTC
TRBV4-3	-	TRBJ1-2	-	CASSQAIGGGYTF	TGCGCCAGCAGCCAAGCTATAGGGGGTGGCTACACCTTC
TRBV6-4	-	TRBJ2-7	-	CASSDDRVYEQYF	TGTGCCAGCAGTGACGATCGGGTCTACGAGCAGTACTTC
TRBV9	-	TRBJ1-5	-	CASSVAPGASQPQHF	TGTGCCAGCAGCGTAGCCCCAGGGGCGAGCCAGCCCCAGCATTTT
TRBV2	-	TRBJ1-2	-	CASSAWEATNYGYTF	TGTGCCAGCAGTGCCTGGGAGGCCACTAACTATGGCTACACCTTC
TRBV9	-	TRBJ2-7	TRBD2	CASSAGPAGGVEQYF	TGTGCCAGCAGCGCGGGCCCAGCGGGGGGTGTCGAGCAGTACTTC
TRBV4-3	-	TRBJ2-1	TRBD2	CASSQDPGPGLASSYNEQFF	TGCGCCAGCAGCCAAGATCCCGGCCCGGGACTAGCGAGCTCCTACAATGAGCAGTTCTTC
TRBV7-2	once	TRBJ2-5	-	CASSFTGRVSETQYF	TGTGCCAGCAGCTTCACAGGGCGCGTATCGGAGACCCAGTACTTC
TRBV7-9	-	TRBJ2-3	TRBD2	CASSSEAGVGPDTQYF	TGTGCCAGCAGCTCCGAAGCGGGAGTTGGACCAGATACGCAGTATTTT
TRBV7-9	-	TRBJ2-3	TRBD2	CASSLTSGGTSTDTQYF	TGTGCCAGCAGCTTAACTAGCGGGGGGACTAGCACAGATACGCAGTATTTT
TRBV7-6	-	TRBJ1-4	TRBD1	CASSKGQGALKEKLFF	TGTGCCAGCAGTAAGGGACAGGGGGCTCTGAAGGAAAAACTGTTTTTT
TRBV5-4	-	TRBJ2-7	-	CASSLDKQGGSYEQYF	TGTGCCAGCAGCTTGGACAAACAGGGGGGGTCCTACGAGCAGTACTTC